Sequencing of this TCR beta chain was carried out in a study of Ad26.COV2.S vaccination and SARS-CoV-2 variants. At the level of the study: Each vaccinee took Ad26.COV2.S intramuscularly, once or twice 56 days apart. Findings of the study overall: Reported post-vaccination CD8+ and CD4+ T cell responses to spike showed substantial breadth.

CDR1 MDHEN and CDR2 SYDVKM come from the germline V gene. The CDR3 contains 16 residues. V shed 6 bases and J 6 bases; nucleotides not matched to a gene: 14. Specified treatment: around 19 received Ad26.COV2.S at low or high dose, single or two shots; a few received placebo; per-sample allocation not given. Collection of the samples took place on day 63 after the first injection of vaccine or placebo. An Ad26 vector expressing Wuhan-strain SARS-CoV-2 spike constituted the vaccine. TCRdb's table, derived via immunoSEQ multiplex PCR, lists solely in-frame clones and lacks some. The sample has 350,000 to 600,000 clones, roughly 87% seen once. As for this clone: The antigen remains undetermined.

This TCR was sampled from a person aged 18-65 years who received the Ad26.COV2.S COVID-19 vaccine or a placebo. This sample comprised peripheral blood, obtained in a trial of Ad26.COV2.S vaccine versus placebo. The rearrangement joins TRBV28 to TRBJ2-7; the match to TRBD1 covers 10 bases. The CDR3 protein is CASRLKAGWDRGEQYF. In DNA form, the CDR3 reads TGTGCCAGCAGACTAAAAGCGGGTTGGGACAGGGGCGAGCAGTACTTC.